This section outlines one T cell receptor (beta chain) sequence together with its context. At the time of sampling, donors were nominally healthy, though unrecorded immune exposures were likely. This entry belongs to a study of cytomegalovirus exposure and HLA in healthy donors. Study overall: Early released data comprised around 80 million unique TCRs from HLA-typed donors.

Germline CDR1 is LGHNA and CDR2 is YNFKEQ. The CDR3 is 15 amino acids. The V gene end was trimmed by 4 bases and the J gene end by 1 base; junction bases not matched to a gene: 5. PCR amplification relied on 60 Vbeta primers (plus 13 Jbeta primers). The protocol was immunoSEQ multiplex PCR, while the TCRdb copy is restricted to in-frame clones and leaves out a portion. The profile covers over 200,000 clones, with almost 80% appearing a single time and approximately 1.8% taken by the ten largest. Input material: PBMCs. This chain links TRBV4-2 with TRBJ2-5; 8 bases match TRBD2. The sequence was obtained from a male donor in good health and CMV-seronegative. The CDR3 reads CASSLDRGGQETQYF. The CDR3 DNA reads as TGTGCCAGCAGCCTGGACCGGGGGGGCCAAGAGACCCAGTACTTC.